Below, one TCR beta chain is given with its context. The clone's antigen remains unknown. Qualities for individual bases were not recorded, and no much larger clone is one base off. The library was built by means of the immunoSEQ multiplex PCR assay. Sourced from immuneACCESS, this table was stored by TCRdb with only in-frame sequences that have V and J called. A share of the clones is absent; for the studies checked, an unresolved V gene accounts for under half, and the remainder has no known explanation. In all, the sample holds roughly 90,000 clones, and about 96% of those were seen once. The biggest ten clones account for 0.35% to 0.45% of the sample. CDR1 and CDR2 were assigned from the germline V gene as SGHAT and FQNNGV. Including the terminal cysteine and phenylalanine, the CDR3 comprises 16 residues. Here the CDR3 DNA is all that survives: 48 bases in frame from base 1. Trimming takes 1 base off V and 4 bases off J; junction bases not matched to a gene: 5.

This entry comes from a study of technical replicates of blood from a few donors (dated by TCRdb to 2016 to 2017). The receptor comes from a human donor in good health. Source material: T cells isolated from PBMCs. The sequence joins TRBV11-2 to TRBJ2-5; 11 middle bases align to TRBD2. The DNA sequence is as follows: TGTGCCAGCAGCTTAGGGGCTAGCGGGAGGTTAGAGACCCAGTACTTC. Protein translation: CASSLGASGRLETQYF.